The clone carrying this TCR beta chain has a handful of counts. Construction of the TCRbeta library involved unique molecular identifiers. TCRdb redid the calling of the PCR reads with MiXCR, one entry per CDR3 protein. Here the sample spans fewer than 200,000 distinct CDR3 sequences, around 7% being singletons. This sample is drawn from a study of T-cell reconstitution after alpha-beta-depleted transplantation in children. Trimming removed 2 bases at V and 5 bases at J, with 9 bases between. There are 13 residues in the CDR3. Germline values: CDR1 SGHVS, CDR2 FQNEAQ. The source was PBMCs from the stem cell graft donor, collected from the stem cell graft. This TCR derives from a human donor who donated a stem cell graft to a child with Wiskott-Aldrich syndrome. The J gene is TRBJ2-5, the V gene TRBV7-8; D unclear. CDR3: CASSLPSWETQYF. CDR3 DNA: TGTGCCAGCAGCTTACCGAGCTGGGAGACCCAGTACTTC.